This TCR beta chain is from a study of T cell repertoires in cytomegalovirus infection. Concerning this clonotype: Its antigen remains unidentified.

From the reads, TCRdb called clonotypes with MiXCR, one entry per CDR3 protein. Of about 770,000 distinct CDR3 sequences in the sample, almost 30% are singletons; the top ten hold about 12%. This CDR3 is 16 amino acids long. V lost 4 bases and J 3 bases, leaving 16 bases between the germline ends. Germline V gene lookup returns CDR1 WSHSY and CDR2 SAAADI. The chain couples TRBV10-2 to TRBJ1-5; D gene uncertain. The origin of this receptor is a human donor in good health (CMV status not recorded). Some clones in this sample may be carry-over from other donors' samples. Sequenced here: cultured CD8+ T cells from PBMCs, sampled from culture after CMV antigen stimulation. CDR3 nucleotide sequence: TGCGCCAGCAGTGGGCCCTCTGGGGTCTCCAATCAGCCCCAGCATTTT. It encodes CASSGPSGVSNQPQHF.